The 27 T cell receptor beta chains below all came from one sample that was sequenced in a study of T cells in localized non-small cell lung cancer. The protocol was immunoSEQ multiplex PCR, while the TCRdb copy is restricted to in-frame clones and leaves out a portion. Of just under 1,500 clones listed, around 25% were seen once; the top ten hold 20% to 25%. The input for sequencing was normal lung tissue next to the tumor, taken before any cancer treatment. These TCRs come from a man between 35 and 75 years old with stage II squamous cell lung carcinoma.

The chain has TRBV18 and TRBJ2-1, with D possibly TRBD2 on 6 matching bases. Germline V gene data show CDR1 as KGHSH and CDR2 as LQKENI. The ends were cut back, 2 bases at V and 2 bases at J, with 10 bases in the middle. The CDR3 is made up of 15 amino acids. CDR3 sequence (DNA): TGTGCCAGCTCACCAATCCCGGGAGCCTACAATGAGCAGTTCTTC. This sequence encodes CASSPIPGAYNEQFF.

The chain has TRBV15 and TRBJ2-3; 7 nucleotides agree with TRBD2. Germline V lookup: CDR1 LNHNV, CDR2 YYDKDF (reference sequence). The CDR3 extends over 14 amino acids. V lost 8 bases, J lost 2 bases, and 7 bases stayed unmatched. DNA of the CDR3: TGTGCCACCCATCCCGGGGGGAACACAGATACGCAGTATTTT. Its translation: CATHPGGNTDTQYF.

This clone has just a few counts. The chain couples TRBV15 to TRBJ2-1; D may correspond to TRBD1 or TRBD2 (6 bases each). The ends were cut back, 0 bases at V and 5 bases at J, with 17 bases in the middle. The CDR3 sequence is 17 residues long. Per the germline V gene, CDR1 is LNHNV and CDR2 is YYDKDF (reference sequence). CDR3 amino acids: CATSRDRGGGRNNEQFF. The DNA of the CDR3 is TGTGCCACCAGCAGAGATCGAGGAGGGGGGAGAAACAATGAGCAGTTCTTC.

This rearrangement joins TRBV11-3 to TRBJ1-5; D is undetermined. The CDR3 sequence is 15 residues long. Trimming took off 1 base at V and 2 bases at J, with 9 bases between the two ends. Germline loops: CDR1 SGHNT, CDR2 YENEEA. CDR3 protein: CASSLGVYGNQPQHF. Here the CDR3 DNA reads TGTGCCAGCAGCTTAGGGGTATATGGCAATCAGCCCCAGCATTTT.

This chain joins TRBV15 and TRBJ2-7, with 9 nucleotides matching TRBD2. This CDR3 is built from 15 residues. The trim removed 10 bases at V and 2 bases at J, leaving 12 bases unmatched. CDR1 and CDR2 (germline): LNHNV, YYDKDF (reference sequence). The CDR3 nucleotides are TGTGCCAGCGGCGGGGGGGACGCCGGCCCCTACGAGCAGTACTTC. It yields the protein CASGGGDAGPYEQYF.

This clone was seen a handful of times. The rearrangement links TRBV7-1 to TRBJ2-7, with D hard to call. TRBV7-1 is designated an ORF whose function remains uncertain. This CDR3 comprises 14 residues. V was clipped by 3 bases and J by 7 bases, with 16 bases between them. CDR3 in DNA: TGTGCCAGCAGCTCGGCCCCCGGGCTGGGGGAGCAGTACTTC. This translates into CASSSAPGLGEQYF.

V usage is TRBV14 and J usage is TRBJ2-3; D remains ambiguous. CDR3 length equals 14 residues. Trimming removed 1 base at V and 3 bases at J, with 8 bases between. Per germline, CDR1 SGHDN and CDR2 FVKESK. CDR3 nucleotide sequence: TGTGCCAGCAGCCAAGTAGGCGGAACAGATACGCAGTATTTT. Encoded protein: CASSQVGGTDTQYF.

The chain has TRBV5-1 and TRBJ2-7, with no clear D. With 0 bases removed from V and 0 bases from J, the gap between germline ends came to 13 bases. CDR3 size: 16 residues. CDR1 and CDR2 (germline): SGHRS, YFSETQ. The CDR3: CASSLATTASSYEQYF. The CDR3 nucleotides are TGCGCCAGCAGCTTGGCCACGACGGCTAGCTCCTACGAGCAGTACTTC.

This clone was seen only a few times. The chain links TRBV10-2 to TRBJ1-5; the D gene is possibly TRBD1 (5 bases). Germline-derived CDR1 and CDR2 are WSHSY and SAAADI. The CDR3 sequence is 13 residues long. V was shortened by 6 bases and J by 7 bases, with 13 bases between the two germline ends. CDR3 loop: CASSGAGGQPQHF. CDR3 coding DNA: TGCGCCAGCAGCGGGGCGGGGGGGCAGCCCCAGCATTTT.

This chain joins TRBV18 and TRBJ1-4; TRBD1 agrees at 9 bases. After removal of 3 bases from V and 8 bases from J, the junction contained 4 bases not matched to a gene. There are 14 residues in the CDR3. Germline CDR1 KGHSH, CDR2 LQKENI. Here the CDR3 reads CASSPGTGYEKLFF. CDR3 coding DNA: TGTGCCAGCTCACCCGGGACAGGGTACGAAAAACTGTTTTTT.

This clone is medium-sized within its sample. CDR3 sequence: CASSLTIGDEQYF. CDR3 coding DNA: TGTGCCAGCAGCTTAACGATTGGAGACGAGCAGTACTTC. The chain recombines TRBV7-1 with TRBJ2-7; no clear D. TRBV7-1 is noted as an ORF with a role that remains uncertain. V lost 4 bases, J lost 5 bases, and 12 bases lay in between. The CDR3 is 13 amino acids.

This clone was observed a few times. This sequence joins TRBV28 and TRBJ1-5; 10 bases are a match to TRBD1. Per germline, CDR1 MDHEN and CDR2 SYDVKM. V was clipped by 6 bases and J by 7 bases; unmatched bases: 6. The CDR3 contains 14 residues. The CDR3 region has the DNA TGTGCCAGCAGCTGGGGACAGGGGAGGCAGCCCCAGCATTTT. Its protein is CASSWGQGRQPQHF.

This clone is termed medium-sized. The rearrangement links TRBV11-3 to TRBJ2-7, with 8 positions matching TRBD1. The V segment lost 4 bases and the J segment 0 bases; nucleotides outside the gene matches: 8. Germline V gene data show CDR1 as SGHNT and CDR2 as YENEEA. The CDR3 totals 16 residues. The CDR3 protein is CASSSWTGPSSYEQYF. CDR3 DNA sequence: TGTGCCAGCAGCTCCTGGACAGGGCCGAGCTCCTACGAGCAGTACTTC.

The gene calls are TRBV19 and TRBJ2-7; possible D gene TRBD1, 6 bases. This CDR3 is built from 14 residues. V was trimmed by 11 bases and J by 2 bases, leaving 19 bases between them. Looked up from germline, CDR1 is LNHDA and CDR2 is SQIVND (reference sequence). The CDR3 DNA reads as TGTGCCGTATCCAAGCACGGGACACCCTACGAGCAGTACTTC. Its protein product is CAVSKHGTPYEQYF.

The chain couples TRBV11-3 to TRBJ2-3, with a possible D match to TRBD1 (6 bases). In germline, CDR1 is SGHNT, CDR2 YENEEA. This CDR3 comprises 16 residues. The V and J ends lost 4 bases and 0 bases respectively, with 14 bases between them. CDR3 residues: CASSSTTGSSTDTQYF. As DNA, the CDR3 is TGTGCCAGCAGCTCGACGACAGGCTCTAGCACAGATACGCAGTATTTT.

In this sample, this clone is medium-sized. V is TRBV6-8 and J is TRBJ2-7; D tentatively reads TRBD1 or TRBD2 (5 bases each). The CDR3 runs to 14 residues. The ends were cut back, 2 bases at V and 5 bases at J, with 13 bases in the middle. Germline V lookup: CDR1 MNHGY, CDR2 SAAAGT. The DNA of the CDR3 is TGTGCCAGCAGTTACGTCGGGACGGCTGACGAGCAGTACTTC. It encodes CASSYVGTADEQYF.

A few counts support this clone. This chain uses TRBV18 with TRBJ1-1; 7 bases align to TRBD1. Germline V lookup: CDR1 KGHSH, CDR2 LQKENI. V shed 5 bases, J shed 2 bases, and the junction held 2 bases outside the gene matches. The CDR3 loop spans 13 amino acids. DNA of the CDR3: TGTGCCAGCTCAGGGGACAGAAACACTGAAGCTTTCTTT. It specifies CASSGDRNTEAFF.

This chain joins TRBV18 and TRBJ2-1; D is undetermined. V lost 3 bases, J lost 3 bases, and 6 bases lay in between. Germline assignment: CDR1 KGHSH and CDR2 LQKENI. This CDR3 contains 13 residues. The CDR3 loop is CASSPTSYNEQFF. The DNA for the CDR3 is TGTGCCAGCTCACCGACGAGCTACAATGAGCAGTTCTTC.

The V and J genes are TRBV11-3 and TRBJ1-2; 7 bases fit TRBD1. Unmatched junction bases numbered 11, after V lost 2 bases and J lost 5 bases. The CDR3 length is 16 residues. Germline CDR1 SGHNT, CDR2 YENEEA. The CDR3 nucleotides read TGTGCCAGCAGCTTAAAGCCCCAGGGGGTGGGATATGGCTACACCTTC. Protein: CASSLKPQGVGYGYTF.

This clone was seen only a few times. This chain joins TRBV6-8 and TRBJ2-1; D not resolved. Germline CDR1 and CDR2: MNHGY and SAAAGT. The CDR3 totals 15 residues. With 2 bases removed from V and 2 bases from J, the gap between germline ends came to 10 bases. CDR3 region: CASSYGQVPYNEQFF. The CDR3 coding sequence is TGTGCCAGCAGTTACGGGCAGGTTCCCTACAATGAGCAGTTCTTC.

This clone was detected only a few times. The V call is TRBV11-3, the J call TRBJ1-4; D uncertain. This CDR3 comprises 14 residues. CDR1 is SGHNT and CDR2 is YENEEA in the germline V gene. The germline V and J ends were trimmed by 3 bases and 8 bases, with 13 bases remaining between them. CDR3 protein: CASSLDPDGEKLFF. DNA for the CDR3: TGTGCCAGCAGCTTGGACCCCGACGGGGAAAAACTGTTTTTT.

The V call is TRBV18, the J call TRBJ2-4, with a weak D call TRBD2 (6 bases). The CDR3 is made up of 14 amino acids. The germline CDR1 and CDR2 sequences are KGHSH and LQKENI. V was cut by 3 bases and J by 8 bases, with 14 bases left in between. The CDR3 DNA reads TGTGCCAGCTCACCGCCGACTAGTCGGGACATTCAGTACTTC. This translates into CASSPPTSRDIQYF.

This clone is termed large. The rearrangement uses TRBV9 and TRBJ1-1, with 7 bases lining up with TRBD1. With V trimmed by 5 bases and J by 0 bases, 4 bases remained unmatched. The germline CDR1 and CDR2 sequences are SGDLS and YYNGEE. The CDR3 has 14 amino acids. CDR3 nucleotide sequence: TGTGCCAGCAGTGAGGGACAGTTGAACACTGAAGCTTTCTTT. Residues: CASSEGQLNTEAFF.

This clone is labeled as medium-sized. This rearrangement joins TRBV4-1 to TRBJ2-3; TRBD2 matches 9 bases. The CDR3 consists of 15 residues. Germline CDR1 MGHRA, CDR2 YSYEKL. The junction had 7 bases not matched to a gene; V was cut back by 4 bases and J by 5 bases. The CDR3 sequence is CASSPLAGAQDTQYF. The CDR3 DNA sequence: TGCGCCAGCAGCCCCTTAGCGGGAGCGCAAGATACGCAGTATTTT.

CDR3 in amino acids: CASSSYGGGSEKLFF. The CDR3 DNA follows: TGTGCCAGCAGCTCCTACGGGGGGGGAAGTGAAAAACTGTTTTTT. The chain couples TRBV7-6 to TRBJ1-4; possibly TRBD1 for D (5 bases). V was trimmed by 4 bases and J by 7 bases, leaving 16 bases between them. CDR1 and CDR2 (germline): SGHVS, FNYEAQ. The CDR3 extends over 15 amino acids.

CDR3 sequence reads: CASSLGRSGGVNTGELFF. The CDR3, as DNA: TGTGCCAGCAGCTTAGGTCGGAGCGGGGGCGTGAACACCGGGGAGCTGTTTTTT. V is TRBV7-6 and J is TRBJ2-2; 8 bases agree with TRBD2. Germline V gene data show CDR1 as SGHVS and CDR2 as FNYEAQ. CDR3 length equals 18 residues. Trimming took 1 base from V and 1 from J; bases not matched to a gene: 8.

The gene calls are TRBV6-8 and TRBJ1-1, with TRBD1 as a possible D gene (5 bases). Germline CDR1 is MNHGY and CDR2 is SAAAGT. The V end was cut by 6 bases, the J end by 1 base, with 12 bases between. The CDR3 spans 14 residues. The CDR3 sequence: CASRRGDENTEAFF. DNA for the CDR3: TGTGCCAGCAGGCGGGGGGACGAGAACACTGAAGCTTTCTTT.